One and the same sample provided the 7 T cell receptor beta chains below, sequenced in a study of radiotherapy plus CTLA-4 blockade in lung cancer. Assay: immunoSEQ multiplex PCR; the TCRdb copy retains only in-frame clones and omits some. The table has tens of thousands of clones, approximately 79% seen once; the top ten hold about 10%. Source: peripheral blood, taken from a patient treated with radiotherapy plus ipilimumab. These receptors were collected from a human donor with non-small cell lung cancer who had a complete response to radiotherapy plus ipilimumab.

The genes are TRBV11-2 and TRBJ2-1; TRBD1 matches 8 bases. Germline V CDR1 and CDR2: SGHAT, FQNNGV. Trimming at V came to 1 base and at J to 2 bases, leaving 7 bases not matched to a gene. The CDR3 spans 17 residues. Here the CDR3 DNA reads TGTGCCAGCAGCTTAGGAGACCAGGACAGGGCCTACAATGAGCAGTTCTTC. This gives the protein CASSLGDQDRAYNEQFF.

This chain's CDR3 is CASTQTGVPNSEQFF. The CDR3 nucleotides are TGTGCCAGCACCCAGACAGGGGTCCCCAACAGTGAGCAGTTCTTC. V is TRBV14 and J is TRBJ2-1; 8 positions match TRBD1. In germline, CDR1 is SGHDN, CDR2 FVKESK. Trimming cost V 7 bases and J 9 bases; bases outside gene matches: 14. CDR3 size: 15 residues.

This chain links TRBV5-6 with TRBJ2-1, with 7 nucleotides matching TRBD1. The ends lost 6 bases at V and 7 bases at J; junction bases unmatched: 7. Germline-derived CDR1 and CDR2 are SGHDT and YYEEEE. The CDR3 contains 13 residues. The CDR3 protein is CASTYRGRNEQFF. The CDR3 DNA is TGTGCCAGCACCTACAGGGGTCGGAATGAGCAGTTCTTC.

The V gene is TRBV27, the J gene TRBJ1-2, with D perhaps TRBD1 (6 bases). The CDR3 runs 16 residues. Germline CDR1 and CDR2: MNHEY and SMNVEV (reference sequence). V was clipped by 8 bases and J by 0 bases, with 19 bases between them. The CDR3 nucleotides read TGTGCCAGCTCCTCGGGGGGCCTGACAGCTAACTATGGCTACACCTTC. It codes for CASSSGGLTANYGYTF.

The chain recombines TRBV19 with TRBJ2-7; TRBD2 agrees at 7 bases. After removal of 6 bases from V and 2 bases from J, the junction contained 13 bases not matched to a gene. The V gene's germline CDR1 is LNHDA and CDR2 SQIVND (reference sequence). This CDR3 is built from 16 residues. CDR3 sequence reads: CASSTGGGLGAYEQYF. CDR3 in DNA: TGTGCCAGTAGCACGGGAGGTGGGCTGGGGGCCTACGAGCAGTACTTC. The whole variable domain, remainder taken from reference TRBV19 and TRBJ2-7, is DGGITQSPKYLFRKEGQNVTLSCEQNLNHDAMYWYRQDPGQGLRLIYYSQIVNDFQKGDIAEGYSVSREKKESFPLTVTSAQKNPTAFYLCASSTGGGLGAYEQYFGPGTRLTVT.

This clone was counted a single time. The V and J genes are TRBV18 and TRBJ2-1; D remains unclear. Germline loops: CDR1 KGHSH, CDR2 LQKENI. This CDR3 has 16 amino acids. The V end was cut by 5 bases, the J end by 0 bases, with 14 bases between. As DNA, the CDR3 is TGTGCCAGCTCATTAACACCCCCTAGCTCCTACAATGAGCAGTTCTTC. Protein sequence: CASSLTPPSSYNEQFF.

This clone came up a few times. The rearrangement uses TRBV13 and TRBJ2-3; a weak D match, TRBD1 (6 bases). With 4 bases removed from V and 7 bases from J, the gap between germline ends came to 12 bases. This CDR3 has 13 amino acids. Per the germline V gene, CDR1 is PRHDT and CDR2 is FYEKMQ (reference sequence). This CDR3 reads CASSSTTGYTQYF. CDR3 nucleotides: TGTGCCAGCAGCTCGACTACAGGGTATACGCAGTATTTT.